Following are 14 T cell receptor beta chains from one sample sequenced in a study of T cell repertoires in cytomegalovirus infection. TCRdb ran MiXCR on the reads and lists one entry per CDR3 protein. Among under 600,000 distinct CDR3 sequences listed, 16% were seen once. The sample consisted of CD8+ T cells from PBMCs. Source of these receptors: a human donor in good health (CMV status not recorded). Some clones in this sample may be carry-over from other donors' samples.

This clonotype was observed many times. The V gene is TRBV6-2 or TRBV6-3, the J gene TRBJ1-5; D is ambiguous. Trimming cost V 2 bases and J 1 base, with 12 bases left between them. This CDR3 comprises 16 residues. Per the germline V gene, CDR1 is MNHEY and CDR2 is SVGEGT. The CDR3 coding sequence is TGTGCCAGCAGTTACCTCAAATGGGGAAGCAATCAGCCCCAGCATTTT. This translates into CASSYLKWGSNQPQHF.

The table lists this clonotype with many counts. This sequence joins TRBV11-2 and TRBJ2-5, with D unresolved. Trimming shortened V by 5 bases and J by 5 bases, and 15 bases separated the two germline ends. The V gene's germline CDR1 is SGHAT and CDR2 FQNNGV. The CDR3 is 14 residues long. This CDR3 reads CASSPDGPGETQYF. The CDR3 DNA reads as TGTGCCAGCAGCCCTGATGGTCCCGGGGAGACCCAGTACTTC.

The table lists this clonotype with many counts. This chain links TRBV6-2 or TRBV6-3 with TRBJ1-6; 10 bases align to TRBD1. Germline lookup yields CDR1 MNHEY and CDR2 SVGEGT. V dropped 5 bases and J dropped 7; count of bases not matched to a gene: 11. CDR3 length: 17 residues. The CDR3 bases are TGTGCCAGCAGTGGCCGACAGGGGGCCGCCGAGAATTCACCCCTCCACTTT. Its translation is CASSGRQGAAENSPLHF.

The rearrangement joins TRBV7-9 to TRBJ2-3; D tentatively reads TRBD1 or TRBD2 (5 bases each). The germline V and J ends were trimmed by 6 bases and 3 bases, with 16 bases remaining between them. Germline-derived CDR1 and CDR2 are SEHNR and FQNEAQ (reference sequence). The CDR3 is made up of 15 amino acids. Here the CDR3 DNA reads TGTGCCAGCAGTCCAGTCGGGAAGGGGACAGATACGCAGTATTTT. Amino acids: CASSPVGKGTDTQYF.

V is TRBV20-1 and J is TRBJ1-5; 7 nucleotides match TRBD1. In germline, CDR1 is DFQATT, CDR2 SNEGSKA (reference sequence). This CDR3 spans 15 amino acids. V was pared by 1 base and J by 3 bases, with 6 bases of the junction left unmatched. The CDR3 loop is CSARGRTGLNQPQHF. The CDR3 DNA follows: TGCAGTGCTAGAGGGAGGACAGGCCTCAATCAGCCCCAGCATTTT.

This clonotype appeared a few times. V gene TRBV19 combines with J gene TRBJ1-5; D possibly corresponds to TRBD1 (6 bases). V lost 7 bases, J lost 6 bases, and 19 bases lay in between. This CDR3 has 15 residues. In germline, CDR1 is LNHDA, CDR2 SQIVND (reference sequence). Written as DNA, the CDR3 is TGTGCCAGTACCGACAAGGGGGGGATCGGTCAGCCCCAGCATTTT. Translating gives CASTDKGGIGQPQHF.

The table lists this clonotype with many counts. The gene calls are TRBV7-8 and TRBJ2-7, with D hard to call. V was pared by 5 bases and J by 4 bases, with 9 bases between. Germline assignment: CDR1 SGHVS and CDR2 FQNEAQ. The CDR3 runs 12 residues. The CDR3 protein is CASSPDWYEQYF. The DNA of the CDR3 is TGTGCCAGCAGCCCAGACTGGTACGAGCAGTACTTC.

The CDR3, as DNA: TGTGCCAGCAGCCTACTCCCTAGACAGGGCAACGAGCAGTACTTC. Amino acids: CASSLLPRQGNEQYF. V usage is TRBV5-4 and J usage is TRBJ2-7; 7 bases are a match to TRBD1. V gave up 4 bases and J gave up 5 bases; unmatched junction bases: 12. The CDR3 spans 15 residues. CDR1 is SGHNT and CDR2 is YYREEE in the germline V gene (reference sequence).

This chain joins TRBV4-1 and TRBJ1-6; D ambiguous. Trimming took off 3 bases at V and 0 bases at J, with 6 bases between the two ends. The CDR3 covers 15 residues. Germline loops: CDR1 MGHRA, CDR2 YSYEKL. The CDR3 nucleotides read TGCGCCAGCAGCCAGGAGAGCTCCTATAATTCACCCCTCCACTTT. This encodes CASSQESSYNSPLHF.

The genes are TRBV3-1 and TRBJ2-1; the D gene is possibly TRBD1 (6 bases). Germline V gene lookup returns CDR1 LGHDT and CDR2 YNNKEL (reference sequence). V lost 2 bases to trimming and J lost 4 bases, with 15 bases between them. The CDR3 is made up of 16 amino acids. The CDR3 is CASSQTGTNFYNEQFF. The CDR3 bases are TGTGCCAGCAGCCAAACAGGGACCAACTTTTACAATGAGCAGTTCTTC.

The V and J genes are TRBV9 and TRBJ1-4; D might be TRBD1 (5 bases). Between the trimmed V and J ends, which lost 3 bases and 5 bases, there was a span of 11 bases. The CDR3 has 14 residues. Germline lookup yields CDR1 SGDLS and CDR2 YYNGEE. The CDR3 nucleotides are TGTGCCAGCAGCGCCCGGGGCGAGAATGAAAAACTGTTTTTT. It is translated as CASSARGENEKLFF.

This clonotype was counted ten times or more. The rearrangement uses TRBV7-3 and TRBJ2-1; TRBD2 agrees at 10 bases. J was trimmed by 6 bases and V by 5 bases; bases with no gene match: 7. Germline V gene lookup returns CDR1 SGHTA and CDR2 FQGTGA. The CDR3 length is 15 residues. CDR3 coding DNA: TGTGCCAGCAGCCAGAGCGGGGGGGCCGGCAATGAGCAGTTCTTC. Encoded protein: CASSQSGGAGNEQFF.

This clonotype showed up just a few times. V and J are TRBV27 and TRBJ2-1; no clear D. Looked up from germline, CDR1 is MNHEY and CDR2 is SMNVEV (reference sequence). The CDR3 consists of 16 residues. The V end lost 4 bases, the J end lost 4 bases, and 17 bases lay between the germline ends. The CDR3 loop reads CASSSWTSVAYNEQFF. In nucleotides, the CDR3 is TGTGCCAGCAGTTCCTGGACGTCAGTGGCTTACAATGAGCAGTTCTTC.

About this clonotype: With a much larger clone just one base away, this may be a read error. The chain joins TRBV10-3 to TRBJ1-2, with a weak D call TRBD1 (5 bases). The germline gives CDR1 ENHRY, CDR2 SYGVKD. V gave up 3 bases and J gave up 4 bases, with 12 bases separating them. The length of the CDR3 is 14 residues. The CDR3 loop is CAISDWAGCYGYTF. CDR3 bases: TGTGCCATCAGTGATTGGGCAGGGTGCTATGGCTACACCTTC.